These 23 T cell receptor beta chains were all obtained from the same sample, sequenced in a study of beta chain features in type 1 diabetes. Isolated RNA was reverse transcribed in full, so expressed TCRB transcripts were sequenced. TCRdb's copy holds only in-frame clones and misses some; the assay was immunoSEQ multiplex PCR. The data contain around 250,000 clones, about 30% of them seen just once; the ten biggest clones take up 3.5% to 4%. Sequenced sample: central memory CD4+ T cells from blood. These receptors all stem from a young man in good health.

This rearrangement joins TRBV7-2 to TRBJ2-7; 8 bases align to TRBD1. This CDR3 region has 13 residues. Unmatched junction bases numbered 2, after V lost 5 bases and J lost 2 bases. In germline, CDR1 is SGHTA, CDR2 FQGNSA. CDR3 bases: TGTGCCAGCAGCGGGGGACAGGCCTACGAGCAGTACTTC. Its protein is CASSGGQAYEQYF.

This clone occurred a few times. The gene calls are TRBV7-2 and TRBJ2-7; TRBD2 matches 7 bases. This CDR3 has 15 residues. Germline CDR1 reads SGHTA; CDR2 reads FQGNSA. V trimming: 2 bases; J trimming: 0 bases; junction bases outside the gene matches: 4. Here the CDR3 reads CASSLQAGTSYEQYF. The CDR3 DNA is TGTGCCAGCAGCTTACAAGCGGGGACCTCCTACGAGCAGTACTTC.

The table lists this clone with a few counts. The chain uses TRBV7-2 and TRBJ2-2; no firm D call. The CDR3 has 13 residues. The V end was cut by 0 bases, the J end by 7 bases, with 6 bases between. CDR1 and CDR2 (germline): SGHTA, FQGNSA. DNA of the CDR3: TGTGCCAGCAGCTTAGCTTGGGGCGGGGAGCTGTTTTTT. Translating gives CASSLAWGGELFF.

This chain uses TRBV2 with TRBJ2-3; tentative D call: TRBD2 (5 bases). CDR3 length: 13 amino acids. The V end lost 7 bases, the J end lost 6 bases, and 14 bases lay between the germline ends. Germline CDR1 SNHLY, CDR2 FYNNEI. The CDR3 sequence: CASTKDWRDTQYF. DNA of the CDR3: TGTGCCAGCACCAAGGACTGGCGGGATACGCAGTATTTT.

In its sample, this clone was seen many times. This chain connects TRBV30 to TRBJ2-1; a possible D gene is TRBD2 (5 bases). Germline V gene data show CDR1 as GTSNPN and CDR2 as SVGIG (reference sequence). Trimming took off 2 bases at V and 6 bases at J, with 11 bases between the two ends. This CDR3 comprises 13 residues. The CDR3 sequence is CAWSMNRGNEQFF. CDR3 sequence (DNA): TGTGCCTGGAGTATGAACCGGGGCAATGAGCAGTTCTTC.

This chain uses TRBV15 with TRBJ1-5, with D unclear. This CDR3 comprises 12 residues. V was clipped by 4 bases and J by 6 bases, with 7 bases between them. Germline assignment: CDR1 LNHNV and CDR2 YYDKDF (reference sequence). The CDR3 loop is CATSIPSQPQHF. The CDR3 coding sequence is TGTGCCACCAGCATCCCGAGTCAGCCCCAGCATTTT.

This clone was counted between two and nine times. CDR3 amino acids: CASREGDSSSAQHF. The CDR3 DNA reads as TGCGCCAGCAGGGAAGGGGACAGCTCCTCAGCCCAGCATTTT. The chain uses TRBV5-1 and TRBJ1-5, with 7 bases matching TRBD1. The germline V gene encodes CDR1 SGHRS and CDR2 YFSETQ. Trimming cost V 5 bases and J 11 bases; bases outside gene matches: 13. The CDR3 covers 14 residues.

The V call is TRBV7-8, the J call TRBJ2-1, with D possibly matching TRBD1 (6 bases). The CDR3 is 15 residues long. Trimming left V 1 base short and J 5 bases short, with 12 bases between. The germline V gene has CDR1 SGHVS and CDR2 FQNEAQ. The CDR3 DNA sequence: TGTGCCAGCAGCTTAGGAGGACAGTCCCACAATGAGCAGTTCTTC. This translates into CASSLGGQSHNEQFF.

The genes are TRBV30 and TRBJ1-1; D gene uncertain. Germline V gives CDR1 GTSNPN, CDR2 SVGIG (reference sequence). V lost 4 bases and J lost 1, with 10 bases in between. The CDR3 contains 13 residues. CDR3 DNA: TGTGCCTGGACGGCAAACTCGAACACTGAAGCTTTCTTT. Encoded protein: CAWTANSNTEAFF. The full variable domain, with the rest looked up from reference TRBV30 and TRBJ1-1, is SQTIHQWPATLVQPVGSPLSLECTVEGTSNPNLYWYRQAAGRGLQLLFYSVGIGQISSEVPQNLSASRPQDRQFILSSKKLLLSDSGFYLCAWTANSNTEAFFGQGTRLTVV.

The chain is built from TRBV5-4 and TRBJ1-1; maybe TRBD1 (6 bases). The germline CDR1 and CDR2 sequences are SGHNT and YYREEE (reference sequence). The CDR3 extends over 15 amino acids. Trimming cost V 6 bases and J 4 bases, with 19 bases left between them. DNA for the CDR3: TGTGCCAGCACCATCGGGGGGCCGAAGACCACTGAAGCTTTCTTT. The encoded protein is CASTIGGPKTTEAFF.

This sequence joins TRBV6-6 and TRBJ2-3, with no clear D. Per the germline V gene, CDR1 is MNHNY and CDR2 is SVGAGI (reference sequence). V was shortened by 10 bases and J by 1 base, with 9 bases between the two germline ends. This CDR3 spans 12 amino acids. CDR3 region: CATSLRTDTQYF. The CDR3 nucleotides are TGTGCCACGTCTCTACGCACAGATACGCAGTATTTT.

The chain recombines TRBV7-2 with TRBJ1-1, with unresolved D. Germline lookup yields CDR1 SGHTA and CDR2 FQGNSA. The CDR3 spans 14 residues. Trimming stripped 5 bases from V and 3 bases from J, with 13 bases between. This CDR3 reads CASSKSGQDTEAFF. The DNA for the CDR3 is TGTGCCAGCAGCAAGAGCGGGCAGGACACTGAAGCTTTCTTT.

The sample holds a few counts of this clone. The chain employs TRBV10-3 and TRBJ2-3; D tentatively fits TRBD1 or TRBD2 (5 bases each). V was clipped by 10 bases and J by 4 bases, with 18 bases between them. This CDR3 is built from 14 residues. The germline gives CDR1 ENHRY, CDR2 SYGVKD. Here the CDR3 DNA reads TGTGCCACCCACCGGGACCCAGAGGCAGATACGCAGTATTTT. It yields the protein CATHRDPEADTQYF.

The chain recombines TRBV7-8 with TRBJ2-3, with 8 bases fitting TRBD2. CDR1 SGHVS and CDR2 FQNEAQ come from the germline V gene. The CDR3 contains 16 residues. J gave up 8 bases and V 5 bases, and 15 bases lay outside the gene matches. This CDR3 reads CASSTAGTSGGGTQYF. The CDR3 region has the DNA TGTGCCAGCAGCACGGCGGGGACTAGTGGGGGGGGTACGCAGTATTTT.

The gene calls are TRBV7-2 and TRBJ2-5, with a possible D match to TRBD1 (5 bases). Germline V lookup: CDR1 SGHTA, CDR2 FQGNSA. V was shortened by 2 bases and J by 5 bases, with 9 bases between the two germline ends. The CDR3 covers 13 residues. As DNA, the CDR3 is TGTGCCAGCAGCTTAAACGCAGGGGAGACCCAGTACTTC. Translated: CASSLNAGETQYF.

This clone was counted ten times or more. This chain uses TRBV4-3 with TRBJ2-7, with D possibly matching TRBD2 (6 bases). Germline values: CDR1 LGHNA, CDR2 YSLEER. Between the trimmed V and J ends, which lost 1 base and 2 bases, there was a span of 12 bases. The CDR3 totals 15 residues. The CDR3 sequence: CASSQAYAGTYEQYF. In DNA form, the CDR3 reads TGCGCCAGCAGCCAAGCGTACGCGGGGACCTACGAGCAGTACTTC.

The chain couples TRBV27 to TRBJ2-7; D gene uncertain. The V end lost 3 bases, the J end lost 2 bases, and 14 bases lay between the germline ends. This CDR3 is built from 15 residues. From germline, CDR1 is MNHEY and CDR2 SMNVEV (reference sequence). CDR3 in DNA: TGTGCCAGCAGTTTGGGAACGTTGGGAACCTACGAGCAGTACTTC. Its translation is CASSLGTLGTYEQYF.

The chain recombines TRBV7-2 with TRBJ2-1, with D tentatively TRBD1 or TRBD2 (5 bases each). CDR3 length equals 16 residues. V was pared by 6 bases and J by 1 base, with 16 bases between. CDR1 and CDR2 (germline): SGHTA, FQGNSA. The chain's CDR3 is CASRVRGLGSYNEQFF. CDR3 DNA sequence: TGTGCCAGCAGGGTGAGGGGCCTTGGGTCCTACAATGAGCAGTTCTTC.

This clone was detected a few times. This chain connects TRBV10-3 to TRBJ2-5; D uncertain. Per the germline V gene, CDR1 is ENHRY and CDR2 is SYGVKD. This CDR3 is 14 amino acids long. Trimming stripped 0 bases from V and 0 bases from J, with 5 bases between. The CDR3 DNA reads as TGTGCCATCAGTGAGTCGGGCAACCAAGAGACCCAGTACTTC. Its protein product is CAISESGNQETQYF.

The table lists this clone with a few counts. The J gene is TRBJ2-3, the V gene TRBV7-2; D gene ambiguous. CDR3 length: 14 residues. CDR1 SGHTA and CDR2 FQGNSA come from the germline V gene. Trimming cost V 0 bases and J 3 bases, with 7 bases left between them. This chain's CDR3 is CASSLAGVTDTQYF. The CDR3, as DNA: TGTGCCAGCAGCTTAGCCGGCGTTACAGATACGCAGTATTTT. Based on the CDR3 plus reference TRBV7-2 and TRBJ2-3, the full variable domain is GAGVSQSPSNKVTEKGKDVELRCDPISGHTALYWYRQSLGQGLEFLIYFQGNSAPDKSGLPSDRFSAERTGGSVSTLTIQRTQQEDSAVYLCASSLAGVTDTQYFGPGTRLTVL.

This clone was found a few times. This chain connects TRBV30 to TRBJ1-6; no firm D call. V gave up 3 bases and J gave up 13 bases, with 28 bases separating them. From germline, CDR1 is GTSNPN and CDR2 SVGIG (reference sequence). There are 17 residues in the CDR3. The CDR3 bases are TGTGCCTGGAGCCTCCCTCCGACCCGGACGGCCCGTTCTCCCCTCCACTTT. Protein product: CAWSLPPTRTARSPLHF.

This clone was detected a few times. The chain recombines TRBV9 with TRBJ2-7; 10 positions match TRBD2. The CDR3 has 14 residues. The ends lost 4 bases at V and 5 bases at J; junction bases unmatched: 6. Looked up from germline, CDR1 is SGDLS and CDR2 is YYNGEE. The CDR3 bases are TGTGCCAGCAGCCAGGGACTAGCGTTCAACGAGCAGTACTTC. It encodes CASSQGLAFNEQYF.

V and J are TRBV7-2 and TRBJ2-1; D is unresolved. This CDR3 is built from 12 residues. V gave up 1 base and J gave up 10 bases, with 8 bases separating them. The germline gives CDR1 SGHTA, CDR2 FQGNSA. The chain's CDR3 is CASSLETPEQFF. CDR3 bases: TGTGCCAGCAGCTTAGAGACTCCCGAGCAGTTCTTC. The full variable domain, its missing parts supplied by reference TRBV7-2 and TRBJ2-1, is GAGVSQSPSNKVTEKGKDVELRCDPISGHTALYWYRQSLGQGLEFLIYFQGNSAPDKSGLPSDRFSAERTGGSVSTLTIQRTQQEDSAVYLCASSLETPEQFFGPGTRLTVL.